This T cell receptor beta chain is drawn from a study of cytomegalovirus exposure and HLA in healthy donors. Across the whole study: There were about 85 million unique TCRs (from HLA-typed donors) in an early data release.

As concerns this clone: Its antigen is not known.

The study, taken as a whole, reports: In a later analysis, donors in an Asian-associated ancestry cluster reportedly had fewer N-insertions in productive TCRs than the cohort mean.

Germline CDR1 is MDHEN and CDR2 is SYDVKM. The CDR3 totals 13 residues. Trimming stripped 3 bases from V and 4 bases from J, with 8 bases between. This PCR relied on a set of 60 Vbeta primers and 13 Jbeta primers. This table comes from immunoSEQ multiplex PCR, and its TCRdb copy is limited to in-frame clones, with some not included. The sample holds more than 85,000 clones, 70% to 80% seen once. Sequenced sample: PBMCs. The sequence was obtained from a male donor in good health and CMV-seropositive. The chain uses TRBV28 and TRBJ2-3; D remains ambiguous. The CDR3 DNA is TGTGCCAGCAGTTTGATGGCCCCAGATACGCAGTATTTT. This sequence encodes CASSLMAPDTQYF.